This TCR beta chain emerged from a study of blood T cells in healthy people across ages. Next came a second PCR, run for about 7 to 11 cycles, which used a sample-barcoded 5' primer along with a J-beta primer mix. TCRdb itself ran the 5' RACE reads through MiXCR, one entry per CDR3 protein. The profile shows about 1,500,000 distinct CDR3 sequences, 42% of them singletons. This CDR3 has 16 residues. Losses at the gene ends were 1 base for V and 2 bases for J; bases not matched to a gene: 3. Sequenced sample: blood. The sequence was obtained from a woman under 30 in good health. V usage is TRBV12-3 or TRBV12-4 and J usage is TRBJ2-3; 10 bases fit TRBD2. CDR3: CASSLGSGGFTDTQYF. The CDR3 DNA sequence: TGTGCCAGCAGTTTAGGTAGCGGGGGGTTCACAGATACGCAGTATTTT.